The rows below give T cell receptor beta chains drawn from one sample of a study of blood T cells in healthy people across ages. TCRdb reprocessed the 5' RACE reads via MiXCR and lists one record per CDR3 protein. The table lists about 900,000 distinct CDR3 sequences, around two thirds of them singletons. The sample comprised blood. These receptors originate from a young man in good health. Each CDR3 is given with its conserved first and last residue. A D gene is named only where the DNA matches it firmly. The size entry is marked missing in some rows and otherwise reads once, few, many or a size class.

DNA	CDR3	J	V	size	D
TGTGCCAGCAGCCAAGTCTACGGGGATCCGTTATCACCCCTCCACTTT	CASSQVYGDPLSPLHF	TRBJ1-6	TRBV4-2	few	.
TGTGCCAGCAGGGTAGGACAGGCTAATAACGAGCAGTACTTC	CASRVGQANNEQYF	TRBJ2-7	TRBV6-5	.	TRBD1
TGTGCCAGCAGTTACACCCCAGGACTAGCGGGAACCATAGCCAAAAACATTCAGTACTTC	CASSYTPGLAGTIAKNIQYF	TRBJ2-4	TRBV6-2/TRBV6-3	few	TRBD2
TGTGCCAGCGGCGACAGGTTTTCTTACAATGAGCAGTTCTTC	CASGDRFSYNEQFF	TRBJ2-1	TRBV7-2	.	.
TGCAGTGCTGCGTACGGCTATGGCTACACCTTC	CSAAYGYGYTF	TRBJ1-2	TRBV20-1	few	.
TGCAGTGCTAGTTGGACTAGCCCCGAGACCCAGTACTTC	CSASWTSPETQYF	TRBJ2-5	TRBV20-1	.	TRBD2
TGTGCCAGCAGCCTGACCGGGACAGCATATGGCTACACCTTC	CASSLTGTAYGYTF	TRBJ1-2	TRBV5-5	.	TRBD1
TGTGCCAGCAGCTCCCGGCCGGGACACGAAGAGACCCAGTACTTC	CASSSRPGHEETQYF	TRBJ2-5	TRBV7-3	.	.
TGTGCCAGCAGCTCGGGACTAGTTTTAGAGACCCAGTACTTC	CASSSGLVLETQYF	TRBJ2-5	TRBV7-2	.	TRBD2
TGCAGCGTTGAAGTTCAGCGCCCCTATGGCTACACCTTC	CSVEVQRPYGYTF	TRBJ1-2	TRBV29-1	few	.
TGTGCCAGCTATGAAGCAGGTACCTACGAGCAGTACTTC	CASYEAGTYEQYF	TRBJ2-7	TRBV28	once	.
TGCAATGCTAGACCGACTAGCGGGGGAGGGGGTGAGCAGTTCTTC	CNARPTSGGGGEQFF	TRBJ2-1	TRBV20-1	once	TRBD2
TGTGCCAGCAGTGAAGGACAGGGAGGGACCCAGTACTTC	CASSEGQGGTQYF	TRBJ2-5	TRBV25-1	few	TRBD1
TGCAGCCGGGACAGCCACTATGGCTACACCTTC	CSRDSHYGYTF	TRBJ1-2	TRBV20-1	.	TRBD1
TGTGCCAGCAGTGAGATGGGTCTCCCAGGCGACGAGCAGTACTTC	CASSEMGLPGDEQYF	TRBJ2-7	TRBV25-1	.	.
TGCAGCGTTGAGGACGGTGGGGCCTACGAGCAGTACTTC	CSVEDGGAYEQYF	TRBJ2-7	TRBV29-1	.	.
TGCGCCAGCAGCCCTTTGGGAACAGGGACGAACGAGCAGTACTTC	CASSPLGTGTNEQYF	TRBJ2-7	TRBV4-3	.	.
TGCGCCAGCAGCCAAGAGAGGGCCCCCCAGACCTACGAGCAGTACTTC	CASSQERAPQTYEQYF	TRBJ2-7	TRBV4-3	.	.
TGTGCCGGCAGGGACTACCTCTACGAGCAGTACTTC	CAGRDYLYEQYF	TRBJ2-7	TRBV6-5	once	TRBD2
TGTGCCAGCAGTCTAGGGACGGGGTCACAAGAGACCCAGTACTTC	CASSLGTGSQETQYF	TRBJ2-5	TRBV7-2	few	.
TGTGCCAGCAGTTTATGGGCCCGAAAAGAGACCCAGTACTTC	CASSLWARKETQYF	TRBJ2-5	TRBV28	few	.
TGTGCCAGTATGGACAGGGGGTACGAGCAGTACTTC	CASMDRGYEQYF	TRBJ2-7	TRBV6-5	.	TRBD1
TGTGCCACCAGCGAAGGACAGCTCTACGAGCAGTACTTC	CATSEGQLYEQYF	TRBJ2-7	TRBV15	.	.
TGTGCCAGCAGTTTATCGGGGACCTATGGCTACACCTTC	CASSLSGTYGYTF	TRBJ1-2	TRBV27	.	.
TGTGCCAGCGGCCTTAGCGGGGGCCAGACCCAGTACTTC	CASGLSGGQTQYF	TRBJ2-5	TRBV7-2	.	TRBD2
TGCAGTGCTAGAGATCGAACGGGGGGGCCACAGACCCAGTACTTC	CSARDRTGGPQTQYF	TRBJ2-5	TRBV20-1	many	TRBD2
TGCGCCAGCAGCTGGGGGTCCGGGGCCAATAATGAAAAACTGTTTTTT	CASSWGSGANNEKLFF	TRBJ1-4	TRBV5-1	.	.
TGTGCCAGCAGCTTACTAGTGAACCAAGAGACCCAGTACTTC	CASSLLVNQETQYF	TRBJ2-5	TRBV7-2	once	.
TGCAGTGCTAGAGGGTACAGGGGGCTGGGGGAGCAGTACTTC	CSARGYRGLGEQYF	TRBJ2-5	TRBV20-1	.	TRBD1
TGTGCCAGCAGCTTAGCGGGGGCGGACAATGAGCAGTTCTTC	CASSLAGADNEQFF	TRBJ2-1	TRBV11-3	.	.
TGCAGTCCTACCGCAGGGGGGGCCACAGATACGCAGTATTTT	CSPTAGGATDTQYF	TRBJ2-3	TRBV20-1	.	.
TGCAGTGCTAGAGATAGGTCCGGGACAGCCTCCTACAATGAGCAGTTCTTC	CSARDRSGTASYNEQFF	TRBJ2-1	TRBV20-1	.	TRBD1
TGTGCCAGCAGCCAAACTAGCGCGGGAGAGACCCAGTACTTC	CASSQTSAGETQYF	TRBJ2-5	TRBV3-1	.	TRBD2
TGTGCCAGCAGAGGGACAGGCCGAAACACTGAAGCTTTCTTT	CASRGTGRNTEAFF	TRBJ1-1	TRBV12-3/TRBV12-4	.	TRBD1
TGTGCCACCAGTATCACTCGGACAGCCACAGATACGCAGTATTTT	CATSITRTATDTQYF	TRBJ2-3	TRBV15	few	.
TGCAGTGCTAGAACGTCGCAGGGAGGGTCCTACGAGCAGTACTTC	CSARTSQGGSYEQYF	TRBJ2-7	TRBV20-1	.	TRBD2
TGCGCCAGCAGCCAGACCGATCTAGCCAAAAACATTCAGTACTTC	CASSQTDLAKNIQYF	TRBJ2-4	TRBV4-3	few	.
TGCAGTGCTAGTAACCTATTTGAGCACTCCTACGAGCAGTACTTC	CSASNLFEHSYEQYF	TRBJ2-7	TRBV20-1	few	.
TGTGCCAGCAGTCCCCTCCGGCACCTTGCCTACGAGCAGTACTTC	CASSPLRHLAYEQYF	TRBJ2-7	TRBV28	.	.